The 14 T cell receptor beta chains below all came from one sample that was sequenced in a study of stem cell transplantation in POMP-related autoinflammatory disease. TCRdb's copy holds only in-frame clones and misses some; the assay was immunoSEQ multiplex PCR. This sample carries more than 8,500 clones, around 79% of them seen once, and the ten largest clones take roughly 4.6%. Sequenced here: CD4+ T cells from PBMCs, sampled after stem cell transplantation. The receptors originated from a human patient with POMP-related autoinflammation and immune dysregulation (PRAID). Some T cells could come from the graft donor.

This chain joins TRBV5-1 and TRBJ2-1; D might be TRBD1 or TRBD2, each matching 5 bases. The germline V gene has CDR1 SGHRS and CDR2 YFSETQ. The CDR3 has 15 amino acids. V was shortened by 4 bases and J by 3 bases, with 14 bases between the two germline ends. CDR3 sequence reads: CASSGPGALYNEQFF. The CDR3 region has the DNA TGCGCCAGCAGCGGACCCGGGGCCCTCTACAATGAGCAGTTCTTC.

The genes are TRBV7-2 and TRBJ1-4; 8 nucleotides agree with TRBD1. CDR3 length: 14 amino acids. V trimming: 4 bases; J trimming: 8 bases; junction bases outside the gene matches: 6. CDR1 SGHTA and CDR2 FQGNSA come from the germline V gene. The CDR3 nucleotides read TGTGCCAGCAGCTCCCGACAGGGGAGGGAAAAACTGTTTTTT. It is translated as CASSSRQGREKLFF.

The J gene is TRBJ1-1, the V gene TRBV5-6, with D perhaps matching TRBD1 (5 bases). Trimming cost V 3 bases and J 6 bases, with 18 bases left between them. Germline CDR1 reads SGHDT; CDR2 reads YYEEEE. This CDR3 has 15 amino acids. CDR3 loop: CASSSLSRLGAEAFF. CDR3 DNA sequence: TGTGCCAGCAGCTCGCTATCCCGGTTGGGGGCTGAAGCTTTCTTT.

The genes are TRBV2 and TRBJ2-1; 8 positions match TRBD1. The V and J ends lost 6 bases and 5 bases, in that order; junction bases with no gene match: 3. Germline V CDR1 and CDR2: SNHLY, FYNNEI. CDR3 size: 13 residues. DNA for the CDR3: TGTGCCAGCAGGGTGGACAGGGACAATGAGCAGTTCTTC. It yields the protein CASRVDRDNEQFF.

The chain carries TRBV3-1 (or the pseudogene TRBV3-2) and TRBJ1-1; unclear D gene. V was cut by 1 base and J by 5 bases, with 5 bases left in between. The CDR3 totals 12 residues. The V gene's germline CDR1 is LGHDT and CDR2 YNNKEL (reference sequence). This CDR3 is CASSQGVTEAFF. CDR3 bases: TGTGCCAGCAGCCAAGGAGTAACTGAAGCTTTCTTT.

This chain uses TRBV7-9 with TRBJ1-5, with D uncertain. The CDR3 consists of 14 residues. Germline V gives CDR1 SEHNR, CDR2 FQNEAQ (reference sequence). The V end lost 1 base, the J end lost 2 bases, and 6 bases lay between the germline ends. Here the CDR3 DNA reads TGTGCCAGCAGCTTAGGTGTTGGCAATCAGCCCCAGCATTTT. This gives the protein CASSLGVGNQPQHF.

The chain uses TRBV6-5 and TRBJ1-5; a possible D gene is TRBD1 (6 bases). V lost 6 bases to trimming and J lost 3 bases, with 15 bases between them. Germline lookup yields CDR1 MNHEY and CDR2 SVGAGI. There are 15 residues in the CDR3. DNA for the CDR3: TGTGCCAGCAGGCCTACCGGACAGATCAATCAGCCCCAGCATTTT. It encodes CASRPTGQINQPQHF.

The chain employs TRBV5-4 and TRBJ1-2; 8 bases line up with TRBD1. The length of the CDR3 is 16 residues. Looked up from germline, CDR1 is SGHNT and CDR2 is YYREEE (reference sequence). V lost 1 base and J lost 4; bases outside the gene matches: 9. The DNA for the CDR3 is TGTGCCAGCAGCTTGTTTTGGACAGGGAGCAGCTATGGCTACACCTTC. Protein product: CASSLFWTGSSYGYTF.

In its sample, this clone was seen once. The chain carries TRBV30 and TRBJ1-2; D is uncertain. This CDR3 spans 14 amino acids. Between the trimmed V and J ends, which lost 0 bases and 4 bases, there was a span of 12 bases. Germline CDR1 is GTSNPN and CDR2 is SVGIG (reference sequence). The DNA of the CDR3 is TGTGCCTGGAGTGTAATGTGGGCAAGCTATGGCTACACCTTC. As protein: CAWSVMWASYGYTF.

The chain joins TRBV6-1 to TRBJ2-3; D is unclear. V lost 0 bases and J lost 1, with 5 bases in between. Germline loops: CDR1 MNHNS, CDR2 SASEGT. The CDR3 sequence is 14 residues long. In DNA, the CDR3 is TGTGCCAGCAGTGAAGCCCAGGGCACAGATACGCAGTATTTT. This translates into CASSEAQGTDTQYF.

The V and J genes are TRBV30 and TRBJ1-1, with a possible D match to TRBD1 (6 bases). CDR3 length equals 11 residues. The V and J ends lost 7 bases and 6 bases respectively, with 12 bases between them. Germline V gives CDR1 GTSNPN, CDR2 SVGIG (reference sequence). CDR3 sequence reads: CASHRVSEAFF. CDR3 nucleotides: TGTGCCTCACACAGGGTCTCTGAAGCTTTCTTT.

The chain is built from TRBV3-1 (or the pseudogene TRBV3-2) and TRBJ2-3; 8 nucleotides agree with TRBD2. The junction had 8 bases not matched to a gene; V was cut back by 3 bases and J by 3 bases. CDR3 length: 16 residues. CDR1 is LGHDT, CDR2 YNNKEL, per germline (reference sequence). CDR3 amino acids: CASSQALAGGTDTQYF. Written as DNA, the CDR3 is TGTGCCAGCAGCCAGGCCTTGGCGGGAGGAACAGATACGCAGTATTTT.

V usage is TRBV7-9 and J usage is TRBJ1-2; a weak D match, TRBD1 (5 bases). Germline CDR1 is SEHNR and CDR2 is FQNEAQ (reference sequence). CDR3 length: 16 residues. Deletions cut 5 bases from V and 0 bases from J, with 16 bases between. Here the CDR3 reads CASSTTGRGTNYGYTF. CDR3 in DNA: TGTGCCAGCAGCACAACGGGACGGGGAACTAACTATGGCTACACCTTC.

This clone was recorded a few times. The chain uses TRBV28 and TRBJ1-4; TRBD1 agrees at 7 bases. V lost 4 bases, J lost 10 bases, and 12 bases stayed unmatched. CDR1 is MDHEN, CDR2 SYDVKM, per germline. This CDR3 region has 15 residues. CDR3 sequence (DNA): TGTGCCAGCAGTTCCACTAGGGGGCCGGCGGGAAAACTGTTTTTT. It yields the protein CASSSTRGPAGKLFF.